Given below is one T cell receptor (beta chain) in context. This clonotype was detected a few times. Which antigen it targets is not known. No base-level quality is on record; no much larger clone is a single base apart. CD3+ T cells were first rested overnight at 2.5 million to 3 million cells/mL in RPMI 1640 without fetal bovine serum. MACS immunomagnetic beads were used according to the manufacturer's instructions to isolate CD3+ T cells from PBMCs. The sample comes from a study of T cell repertoires and leukemia-associated antigens (dated by TCRdb to about 2019). As for the study more broadly: Roughly 16.1 million effective reads were obtained overall, with each sample giving about 5.1 to 7 million read pairs and about 3.3 to 5.0 million effective reads. Using in vitro peptide stimulation of healthy T cells, the study set out to figure out what antigen is recognized by a TCR Vbeta21 clone that had previously been found in CML patients.

General study outcomes and caveats: The antigen specificity and function of the expanded clones were not directly tested and needed further investigation. Numbers of Vbeta genes (about 60), Jbeta genes (more than twelve), VDJ rearrangements and unique CDR3s did not differ significantly among the four groups.

Sequences WSHSY (CDR1) and SAAADI (CDR2) are obtained from the germline V gene. There are 14 amino acids in the CDR3, from cysteine to phenylalanine inclusive. Only CDR3 DNA remains: 42 bases, in frame from the first base. V loses 6 bases at its end and J loses 3 bases; junction bases beyond the gene matches: 4. TRIzol reagent was used to extract total RNA from the cultured T cells. 5' rapid amplification of cDNA ends (5'RACE) was the method used to amplify TCRbeta libraries from the RNA. Library concentration and integrity were checked with Qubit, an Agilent instrument, and quantitative PCR before sequencing. A commercial service provider sequenced the qualified libraries on Illumina HiSeq or MiSeq. For the original study's pipeline: MiXCR version 1.8.2 was used to identify TCR sequences in each sample. Qualified clones required a CDR3 longer than four amino acids, an in-frame nucleotide length, and no stop codon. A read containing the complete CDR3 structure was counted as an effective read. Validation of expanded clones was performed by RT-PCR with 24 Vbeta primers, GeneScan spectratyping, and Sanger sequencing. The raw public data were reprocessed by TCRdb itself: fastp quality trimming at Q25, MiXCR clonotype calling, in-frame beta chains only. For every CDR3 protein sequence, its rows merge into one entry that carries the most common genes and DNA. The authors' filters were not applied to this entry. The sample table holds 7,500 to 10,000 distinct CDR3 sequences, of which approximately 45% were seen once. The ten most abundant clones make up 55% to 60% of the sample.

The receptor comes from a female donor in good health. Here the chain combines TRBV10-2 and TRBJ2-5; 10 central bases correspond to TRBD2. Sequencing input: CD3+ T cells sorted from blood and cultured. Here the CDR3 is given as CASRIGLAEETQYF. In nucleotide form, the sequence is TGCGCCAGCAGAATCGGACTAGCGGAAGAGACCCAGTACTTC.